The rows below give T cell receptor beta chains drawn from one sample of a study of early T cells in non-severe SARS-CoV-2 infection. MiXCR, applied by TCRdb to the 5' RACE reads, yields one record per CDR3 protein. The table records 45,000 or so distinct CDR3 sequences, around 7.8% of them present only once. Sequencing was done on a sample of whole blood. The receptor set was obtained from an adult who was a healthcare worker with PCR-confirmed SARS-CoV-2 infection or an uninfected control (not recorded which). CDR3s include the opening cysteine and the closing phenylalanine or tryptophan. A D gene is named only where the DNA matches it firmly. Expanded clones get a size class; other rows say once, few or many, or leave the size out.

cdr3_length: 13
d_call: -
v_call: TRBV5-4
j_call: TRBJ2-4
clone_size: few
cdr3_nt: TGTGCCAGCAGCTTGGAGGTCCAAGACATTCAGTACTTC
cdr3_aa: CASSLEVQDIQYF

cdr3_length: 17
d_call: -
v_call: TRBV7-2
j_call: TRBJ1-4
clone_size: few
cdr3_nt: TGTGCCAGCAGCTTATTCCGTTTGGGGGCCCCGACTGGAAAACTGTTTTTT
cdr3_aa: CASSLFRLGAPTGKLFF

cdr3_length: 15
d_call: -
v_call: TRBV6-5
j_call: TRBJ1-2
clone_size: -
cdr3_nt: TGTGCCAGCAGTTACTCGATCGGGGCGCTCTACGGCTACACCTTC
cdr3_aa: CASSYSIGALYGYTF

cdr3_length: 15
d_call: TRBD2
v_call: TRBV7-9
j_call: TRBJ2-7
clone_size: -
cdr3_nt: TGTGCCAGCAGCTTAGTTCAAAGCGGGGGCTACGAGCAGTACTTC
cdr3_aa: CASSLVQSGGYEQYF

cdr3_length: 13
d_call: -
v_call: TRBV25-1
j_call: TRBJ1-4
clone_size: many
cdr3_nt: TGTGCCAGCAGTGAAGCAACTAATGAAAAACTGTTTTTT
cdr3_aa: CASSEATNEKLFF

cdr3_length: 16
d_call: -
v_call: TRBV5-1
j_call: TRBJ1-3
clone_size: few
cdr3_nt: TGCGCCAGCAGCTCGGGTGCCTTCGGACCCGGAAACACCATATATTTT
cdr3_aa: CASSSGAFGPGNTIYF

cdr3_length: 17
d_call: -
v_call: TRBV4-1
j_call: TRBJ2-2
clone_size: many
cdr3_nt: TGCGCCAGCAGCCAACCCCCACAACGGGACCGGCCCGGGGAGCTGTTTTTT
cdr3_aa: CASSQPPQRDRPGELFF

cdr3_length: 13
d_call: -
v_call: TRBV7-3
j_call: TRBJ1-1
clone_size: few
cdr3_nt: TGTGCCAGCAGCTTCGACGGTGGAACTGAAGCTTTCTTT
cdr3_aa: CASSFDGGTEAFF

cdr3_length: 14
d_call: TRBD2
v_call: TRBV20-1
j_call: TRBJ2-1
clone_size: few
cdr3_nt: TGCAGTGCAGGGCGGGGGGGCTCCTACAATGAGCAGTTCTTC
cdr3_aa: CSAGRGGSYNEQFF

cdr3_length: 17
d_call: TRBD2
v_call: TRBV18
j_call: TRBJ2-1
clone_size: -
cdr3_nt: TGTGCCAGCTCACCTTCAGCCGTAGCGGGGGGGCCAAATGAGCAGTTCTTC
cdr3_aa: CASSPSAVAGGPNEQFF

cdr3_length: 15
d_call: -
v_call: TRBV6-2/TRBV6-3
j_call: TRBJ2-7
clone_size: medium-sized
cdr3_nt: TGTGCCAGCGGGGGATCACACACGGTTGTGTACGAGCAGTACTTC
cdr3_aa: CASGGSHTVVYEQYF

cdr3_length: 15
d_call: -
v_call: TRBV28
j_call: TRBJ1-3
clone_size: -
cdr3_nt: TGTGCCAGCAGTTTACTGGGTCGCTCTGGAAACACCATATATTTT
cdr3_aa: CASSLLGRSGNTIYF

cdr3_length: 16
d_call: TRBD1
v_call: TRBV5-1
j_call: TRBJ1-4
clone_size: -
cdr3_nt: TGCGCCAGCAGCTTACAACCCGGGACAGCTAATGAAAAACTGTTTTTT
cdr3_aa: CASSLQPGTANEKLFF

cdr3_length: 14
d_call: -
v_call: TRBV4-1
j_call: TRBJ2-7
clone_size: many
cdr3_nt: TGCGCCAGCAGCCAAGGACTTACCCTCGGCGAGCAGTACTTC
cdr3_aa: CASSQGLTLGEQYF

cdr3_length: 16
d_call: -
v_call: TRBV6-6
j_call: TRBJ1-5
clone_size: many
cdr3_nt: TGTGCCAGCACAACATTGGACCCGAACGGCAATCAGCCCCAGCATTTT
cdr3_aa: CASTTLDPNGNQPQHF

cdr3_length: 15
d_call: TRBD1
v_call: TRBV9
j_call: TRBJ2-1
clone_size: many
cdr3_nt: TGTGCCAGCAGCGTATACGAGGGGGCTTACAATGAGCAGTTCTTC
cdr3_aa: CASSVYEGAYNEQFF

cdr3_length: 14
d_call: TRBD2
v_call: TRBV2
j_call: TRBJ2-7
clone_size: -
cdr3_nt: TGTGCCAGCAGTGCGGCTAGCGGGGGGCTCTGGCAGTACTTC
cdr3_aa: CASSAASGGLWQYF

cdr3_length: 13
d_call: -
v_call: TRBV6-2/TRBV6-3
j_call: TRBJ2-3
clone_size: -
cdr3_nt: TGTGCCAGCAGTTCCACCGGGGCCAATACGCAGTATTTT
cdr3_aa: CASSSTGANTQYF

cdr3_length: 13
d_call: -
v_call: TRBV10-3
j_call: TRBJ2-3
clone_size: -
cdr3_nt: TGTGCCATCAGTGAAGAGAACACAGATACGCAGTATTTT
cdr3_aa: CAISEENTDTQYF

cdr3_length: 15
d_call: TRBD1
v_call: TRBV5-6
j_call: TRBJ1-6
clone_size: few
cdr3_nt: TGTGCCAGCAGCAAGGACAGGTCCTATAATTCACCCCTCCACTTT
cdr3_aa: CASSKDRSYNSPLHF

cdr3_length: 14
d_call: -
v_call: TRBV4-3
j_call: TRBJ2-3
clone_size: few
cdr3_nt: TGCGCCAGCAGCCAAGACACCTCCACAGATACGCAGTATTTT
cdr3_aa: CASSQDTSTDTQYF

cdr3_length: 12
d_call: -
v_call: TRBV7-9
j_call: TRBJ2-3
clone_size: many
cdr3_nt: TGTGCCAGCAGCCCAACACAGGATACGCAGTATTTT
cdr3_aa: CASSPTQDTQYF

cdr3_length: 15
d_call: -
v_call: TRBV2
j_call: TRBJ1-6
clone_size: few
cdr3_nt: TGTGCCAGCAGCAGATTTAGCTCCTATAATTCACCCCTCCACTTT
cdr3_aa: CASSRFSSYNSPLHF

cdr3_length: 16
d_call: TRBD2
v_call: TRBV2
j_call: TRBJ2-5
clone_size: -
cdr3_nt: TGTGCCAGCAGGGTTGGACTAGCGGGGGGCCAAGAGACCCAGTACTTC
cdr3_aa: CASRVGLAGGQETQYF

cdr3_length: 16
d_call: -
v_call: TRBV12-3/TRBV12-4
j_call: TRBJ2-4
clone_size: few
cdr3_nt: TGTGCCAGCAGTCCCACACAATACTGGGGCAAAAACATTCAGTACTTC
cdr3_aa: CASSPTQYWGKNIQYF

cdr3_length: 14
d_call: -
v_call: TRBV20-1
j_call: TRBJ2-7
clone_size: many
cdr3_nt: TGCAGTGCTAGAGGGGTAGGGTACTCCTACGAGCAGTACTTC
cdr3_aa: CSARGVGYSYEQYF

cdr3_length: 16
d_call: TRBD1
v_call: TRBV28
j_call: TRBJ2-3
clone_size: many
cdr3_nt: TGTGCCAGCAGTCCAGCCGGGACAGGGGTTTTAACTACGCAGTATTTT
cdr3_aa: CASSPAGTGVLTTQYF

cdr3_length: 13
d_call: -
v_call: TRBV20-1
j_call: TRBJ2-5
clone_size: many
cdr3_nt: TGCAGTCCTTCCCCGGGGGCCGTGGAGACCCAGTACTTC
cdr3_aa: CSPSPGAVETQYF

cdr3_length: 14
d_call: TRBD1
v_call: TRBV2
j_call: TRBJ1-1
clone_size: -
cdr3_nt: TGTGCCAGCAGAGATACAGGGGGCGCCGGGCAAGCTTTCTTT
cdr3_aa: CASRDTGGAGQAFF

cdr3_length: 14
d_call: -
v_call: TRBV27
j_call: TRBJ1-5
clone_size: -
cdr3_nt: TGTGCCAGCACCTCAAGACACCCGAATCAGCCCCAGCATTTT
cdr3_aa: CASTSRHPNQPQHF

cdr3_length: 14
d_call: -
v_call: TRBV5-4
j_call: TRBJ2-5
clone_size: -
cdr3_nt: TGTGCCAGCAGCTCGACAGGTCACCAAGAGACCCAGTACTTC
cdr3_aa: CASSSTGHQETQYF

cdr3_length: 14
d_call: -
v_call: TRBV5-4
j_call: TRBJ1-2
clone_size: many
cdr3_nt: TGTGCCAGCAGCTTGGGGGGCCTGAACTATGGCTACACCTTC
cdr3_aa: CASSLGGLNYGYTF

cdr3_length: 15
d_call: -
v_call: TRBV5-4
j_call: TRBJ2-3
clone_size: few
cdr3_nt: TGTGCCAGCAGCTTGGGTAGCCCTAGCACAGATACGCAGTATTTT
cdr3_aa: CASSLGSPSTDTQYF

cdr3_length: 14
d_call: TRBD2
v_call: TRBV6-2/TRBV6-3
j_call: TRBJ2-3
clone_size: -
cdr3_nt: TGTGCCAGCAGTTGGACTAGCCGGCAGGATACGCAGTATTTT
cdr3_aa: CASSWTSRQDTQYF

cdr3_length: 12
d_call: -
v_call: TRBV9
j_call: TRBJ1-5
clone_size: few
cdr3_nt: TGTGCCAGCAGCGTAGGCTATGAGCCCCAGCATTTT
cdr3_aa: CASSVGYEPQHF

cdr3_length: 13
d_call: -
v_call: TRBV20-1
j_call: TRBJ1-5
clone_size: many
cdr3_nt: TGCAGTGGGGGTCAGGGCGGCAATCAGCCCCAGCATTTT
cdr3_aa: CSGGQGGNQPQHF

cdr3_length: 13
d_call: -
v_call: TRBV5-4
j_call: TRBJ2-7
clone_size: -
cdr3_nt: TGTGCCAGCAGCTTCAGGGGCTCCTACGAGCAGTACTTC
cdr3_aa: CASSFRGSYEQYF

cdr3_length: 14
d_call: -
v_call: TRBV7-9
j_call: TRBJ2-1
clone_size: many
cdr3_nt: TGTGCCAGCAGCTTCACTGTCCAGATGAATGAGCAGTTCTTC
cdr3_aa: CASSFTVQMNEQFF

cdr3_length: 12
d_call: -
v_call: TRBV28
j_call: TRBJ1-2
clone_size: -
cdr3_nt: TGTGCCAGCGGGTTCCTGATCTATGGCTACACCTTC
cdr3_aa: CASGFLIYGYTF

cdr3_length: 13
d_call: -
v_call: TRBV6-2/TRBV6-3
j_call: TRBJ1-4
clone_size: few
cdr3_nt: TGTGCCAGCAGTTATGGACACCTTGAAAAACTGTTTTTT
cdr3_aa: CASSYGHLEKLFF

cdr3_length: 14
d_call: -
v_call: TRBV27
j_call: TRBJ2-3
clone_size: many
cdr3_nt: TGTGCCAGCAGTCGTCGCATAGGCACAGATACGCAGTATTTT
cdr3_aa: CASSRRIGTDTQYF

cdr3_length: 13
d_call: -
v_call: TRBV14
j_call: TRBJ2-3
clone_size: many
cdr3_nt: TGTGCCAGCAGCCAACAGGGCACAGATACGCAGTATTTT
cdr3_aa: CASSQQGTDTQYF

cdr3_length: 15
d_call: -
v_call: TRBV10-3
j_call: TRBJ2-1
clone_size: many
cdr3_nt: TGTGCCATCAGTGACGGGATCGACTCCTACAATGAGCAGTTCTTC
cdr3_aa: CAISDGIDSYNEQFF

cdr3_length: 13
d_call: -
v_call: TRBV7-2
j_call: TRBJ1-1
clone_size: few
cdr3_nt: TGTGCCAGCAGGGGTCCAGTGGGGACTGAAGCTTTCTTT
cdr3_aa: CASRGPVGTEAFF

cdr3_length: 13
d_call: TRBD1
v_call: TRBV5-6
j_call: TRBJ2-4
clone_size: few
cdr3_nt: TGTGCCAGCAGTTTCGGACAGGGTTACATTCAGTACTTC
cdr3_aa: CASSFGQGYIQYF

cdr3_length: 12
d_call: TRBD1
v_call: TRBV5-1
j_call: TRBJ2-1
clone_size: many
cdr3_nt: TGCGCCAGCAGCTGGGACAGGAGTAAGCAGTTCTTC
cdr3_aa: CASSWDRSKQFF

cdr3_length: 16
d_call: TRBD1
v_call: TRBV4-3
j_call: TRBJ1-6
clone_size: few
cdr3_nt: TGCGCCAGCAGCTTCCAGGGGGCGCCGGATAATTCACCCCTCCACTTT
cdr3_aa: CASSFQGAPDNSPLHF